A selection of T cell receptor beta chains follows, all from one sample in a study of blood T cells in healthy people across ages. From the 5' RACE reads, TCRdb called clonotypes with MiXCR, one entry per CDR3 protein. Of more than 1 million distinct CDR3 sequences in the sample, more than 35% were seen once. The sequenced sample was blood. Source of these receptors: a woman aged 55 to 70 in good health. The CDR3 runs from the conserved cysteine through the conserved F or W. The D gene is left open where the match is weak. Expanded clones get a size class; other rows say once, few or many, or leave the size out.

size,D,V,J,CDR3,DNA
-,-,TRBV15,TRBJ2-7,CATSRPGYEQYF,TGTGCCACCAGCAGGCCGGGCTACGAGCAGTACTTC
few,TRBD2,TRBV5-1,TRBJ2-1,CASSGRTSGSYNEQFF,TGCGCCAGCAGTGGGCGGACTAGCGGATCCTACAATGAGCAGTTCTTC
-,-,TRBV5-1,TRBJ1-2,CASSAGLVLQALVSNYGYTF,TGCGCCAGCAGCGCCGGACTCGTGCTACAGGCTCTGGTCTCTAACTATGGCTACACCTTC
-,-,TRBV7-2,TRBJ2-1,CASSLALLMRANEQFF,TGTGCCAGCAGCTTAGCTCTTCTTATGAGAGCGAATGAGCAGTTCTTC
-,-,TRBV7-9,TRBJ2-5,CASSPPRRAGETQYF,TGTGCCAGCAGCCCCCCTCGTCGGGCAGGGGAGACCCAGTACTTC
few,TRBD2,TRBV15,TRBJ2-5,CATSRSLAGGPQETQYF,TGTGCCACCAGCAGATCACTAGCGGGAGGGCCCCAAGAGACCCAGTACTTC
many,TRBD1,TRBV29-1,TRBJ2-7,CSVEVQDRGKGEQYF,TGCAGCGTTGAAGTGCAGGACAGGGGGAAGGGCGAGCAGTACTTC
-,TRBD2,TRBV5-1,TRBJ2-1,CASSPVAGGPVNEQFF,TGCGCCAGCAGCCCTGTAGCGGGAGGGCCCGTCAATGAGCAGTTCTTC
once,TRBD2,TRBV6-5,TRBJ2-7,CASSYAGGRGGEQYF,TGTGCCAGCAGTTACGCTGGGGGACGGGGGGGAGAGCAGTACTTC
-,-,TRBV3-1,TRBJ2-3,CASSQDSPDTQYF,TGTGCCAGCAGCCAGGATAGCCCAGATACGCAGTATTTT
-,-,TRBV15,TRBJ2-5,CATSRETMTRGETQYF,TGTGCCACCAGCAGAGAGACGATGACGAGGGGAGAGACCCAGTACTTC
many,TRBD2,TRBV27,TRBJ2-5,CASSLLAGGGETQYF,TGTGCCAGCAGTTTACTAGCGGGGGGAGGAGAGACCCAGTACTTC
-,TRBD2,TRBV28,TRBJ2-3,CATSSGEARRDTQYF,TGTGCCACTTCTAGCGGAGAGGCCCGTAGGGATACGCAGTATTTT
-,TRBD2,TRBV20-1,TRBJ2-3,CSAINWVSGRAGDTQYF,TGCAGTGCTATTAATTGGGTTAGCGGGAGGGCAGGTGATACGCAGTATTTT
-,TRBD2,TRBV28,TRBJ2-7,CASSPSGGGQYF,TGTGCCAGCAGCCCCTCCGGCGGGGGACAGTACTTC
-,TRBD2,TRBV15,TRBJ2-1,CATSRDGSLAGSGEQFF,TGTGCCACCAGCAGAGACGGCAGTTTAGCGGGATCGGGTGAGCAGTTCTTC
-,-,TRBV11-2,TRBJ2-4,CASSFQAGGIENIQYF,TGTGCCAGCAGCTTTCAAGCTGGTGGGATAGAAAACATTCAGTACTTC
-,TRBD2,TRBV30,TRBJ2-7,CAQGGLAGVRLRYEQYF,TGTGCCCAAGGGGGACTAGCGGGAGTCAGGCTGCGGTACGAGCAGTACTTC
-,-,TRBV20-1,TRBJ2-4,CSASPSVNIQYF,TGCAGTGCTAGCCCTAGCGTGAACATTCAGTACTTC
-,-,TRBV10-3,TRBJ2-1,CAISETPGLPDEQFF,TGTGCCATCAGTGAGACTCCGGGACTCCCGGATGAGCAGTTCTTC
-,-,TRBV5-6,TRBJ2-1,CASSLLKNEQFF,TGTGCCAGCAGTCTTTTAAAGAATGAGCAGTTCTTC
-,-,TRBV2,TRBJ2-7,CASSEISEQYF,TGTGCCAGCAGTGAAATTAGCGAGCAGTACTTC
-,TRBD2,TRBV12-3/TRBV12-4,TRBJ2-3,CASSQLAGDSTDTQYF,TGTGCCAGCAGTCAACTAGCGGGGGATAGCACAGATACGCAGTATTTT
few,-,TRBV21-1,TRBJ2-7,CASRSAPGLAGVSYEQYF,TGTGCCAGCAGAAGCGCTCCGGGACTAGCGGGAGTCTCCTACGAGCAGTACTTC
many,-,TRBV6-5,TRBJ1-1,CASSSLTGRVAFF,TGTGCCAGCAGTTCGCTGACAGGCCGTGTCGCTTTCTTT
-,-,TRBV6-5,TRBJ2-5,CASSYSLFGGTNNEQYF,TGTGCCAGCAGTTACTCGCTGTTCGGGGGAACGAACAATGAGCAGTACTTC
few,-,TRBV5-1,TRBJ2-7,CASSLEAGGSPYEQYF,TGCGCCAGCAGCTTGGAGGCCGGGGGATCGCCCTACGAGCAGTACTTC
-,-,TRBV7-3,TRBJ2-1,CASSVRTTGVGNNEQFF,TGTGCCAGCAGCGTGAGAACTACAGGAGTTGGGAACAATGAGCAGTTCTTC
-,TRBD2,TRBV5-1,TRBJ2-7,CASSREGTYEQYF,TGCGCCAGCAGTAGGGAGGGGACCTACGAGCAGTACTTC
-,-,TRBV7-9,TRBJ1-4,CASSLPTHGEKLFF,TGTGCCAGCAGCTTACCGACCCACGGAGAAAAACTGTTTTTT
few,-,TRBV27,TRBJ2-1,CASKGVGGGSEQFF,TGTGCCAGCAAAGGTGTAGGAGGGGGCAGTGAGCAGTTCTTC
-,-,TRBV7-9,TRBJ2-7,CASSHSRAPPYEQYF,TGTGCCAGCAGTCACAGCCGCGCACCTCCCTACGAGCAGTACTTC
-,-,TRBV2,TRBJ2-7,CASRAPDNSYEQYF,TGTGCCAGCAGGGCTCCGGACAACTCCTACGAGCAGTACTTC
few,-,TRBV2,TRBJ2-6,CASSEAVSGANVLTF,TGTGCCAGCAGTGAAGCAGTCTCTGGGGCCAACGTCCTGACTTTC
-,TRBD2,TRBV10-3,TRBJ2-1,CAISAGGCEQFF,TGTGCCATCTCGGCGGGAGGGTGTGAGCAGTTCTTC
-,TRBD2,TRBV9,TRBJ2-3,CASSVSGTSSSDTQYF,TGTGCCAGCAGCGTATCCGGGACTAGCTCTTCAGATACGCAGTATTTT
-,TRBD1,TRBV25-1,TRBJ1-2,CASSDVWDRDSYTF,TGTGCCAGCAGTGATGTGTGGGACAGGGATAGCTACACCTTC
-,TRBD1,TRBV7-9,TRBJ1-2,CASSFGQGTNYGYTF,TGTGCCAGCAGTTTCGGACAGGGCACGAACTATGGCTACACCTTC
few,TRBD2,TRBV3-1,TRBJ2-7,CASSPGLAFSEQYF,TGTGCCAGCAGCCCGGGACTAGCGTTTTCCGAGCAGTACTTC
few,-,TRBV12-3/TRBV12-4,TRBJ2-1,CASTGPYNEQFF,TGTGCCAGCACCGGGCCCTACAATGAGCAGTTCTTC
-,-,TRBV27,TRBJ2-1,CASSLEVATIANEQFF,TGTGCCAGCAGTTTAGAGGTGGCTACAATAGCCAATGAGCAGTTCTTC
few,TRBD2,TRBV27,TRBJ2-1,CATRTIAGGNNEQFF,TGTGCCACCCGGACTATAGCGGGAGGAAACAATGAGCAGTTCTTC
-,-,TRBV6-5,TRBJ1-2,CASSYERASGYTF,TGTGCCAGCAGTTACGAGAGGGCTAGTGGCTACACCTTC
many,TRBD1,TRBV29-1,TRBJ2-5,CSVQRTGYQETQYF,TGCAGCGTTCAGCGGACAGGGTACCAAGAGACCCAGTACTTC
once,-,TRBV20-1,TRBJ2-4,CSARASSSGGKNIQYF,TGCAGTGCTAGAGCCTCTTCAAGCGGAGGCAAAAACATTCAGTACTTC
-,-,TRBV18,TRBJ2-5,CASSPPNSGGETQYF,TGTGCCAGCTCACCACCGAACAGCGGAGGAGAGACCCAGTACTTC
few,TRBD2,TRBV20-1,TRBJ2-3,CSARSSRTSGPTDTQYF,TGCAGTGCTAGGTCCAGTCGGACTAGCGGACCCACAGATACGCAGTATTTT
few,-,TRBV10-3,TRBJ2-7,CAIRGLRDSSYNEQYF,TGTGCCATCAGGGGACTCCGGGACAGCTCCTACAATGAGCAGTACTTC
-,-,TRBV21-1,TRBJ1-2,CTSSKALAGALNCGYTF,TGTACCAGCAGCAAAGCTCTGGCAGGAGCCCTCAACTGTGGCTACACCTTC